This TCR beta chain was identified in a study of cytomegalovirus exposure and HLA in healthy donors. Overall study findings and caveats: For most TCR beta V segments, an earlier analysis put the productive rate at about 90% or about 30% of the time.

This PCR relied on a set of 60 Vbeta primers and 13 Jbeta primers. Sequencing was performed with immunoSEQ multiplex PCR; in TCRdb, only in-frame clones are kept and a portion is missing. The sample shows 150,000 to 200,000 clones, 65% to 80% of them seen only once. As to this clone: Its specificity is not known.

The CDR3 runs 14 residues. V dropped 2 bases and J dropped 4 bases, with 9 bases sitting between them. Germline loops: CDR1 SGHRS, CDR2 YFSETQ. Sequencing used PBMCs. The chain uses TRBV5-1 and TRBJ2-2; D not resolved. The source of this sequence is a woman between 35 and 50 years old in good health and CMV-seronegative. The CDR3 is CASSFSEGTGELFF. CDR3 in DNA: TGCGCCAGCAGCTTCAGCGAAGGCACCGGGGAGCTGTTTTTT.